These T cell receptor beta chains were read from a single sample in a study of cytomegalovirus exposure and HLA in healthy donors. The assay was immunoSEQ multiplex PCR, and TCRdb's table has in-frame clones only and misses some. This sample has 80,000 to 100,000 clones, with around nine tenths found just once. Specimen: PBMCs. The receptor source for this set is a woman in her thirties in good health and CMV-seronegative. Both conserved end residues are part of each CDR3. The D gene is left open where the match is weak. Some rows mark clone size as missing; the rest say once, few, many or name a class of expanded clone.

j_call: TRBJ1-2; v_call: TRBV5-1; clone_size: few; d_call: NA; cdr3_nt: TGCGCCAGCAGCTTGGTAGGTTCAGGGTACGATGGCTACACCTTC; cdr3_aa: CASSLVGSGYDGYTF
j_call: TRBJ2-7; v_call: TRBV10-3; clone_size: NA; d_call: TRBD2; cdr3_nt: TGTGCCATCAGACCAGCGGGGGCCGAAAGCTCCTACGAGCAGTACTTC; cdr3_aa: CAIRPAGAESSYEQYF
j_call: TRBJ2-3; v_call: TRBV5-5; clone_size: NA; d_call: TRBD2; cdr3_nt: TGTGCCAGCAGCTTGGCCTGGGTAGCGGGGGACACAGATACGCAGTATTTT; cdr3_aa: CASSLAWVAGDTDTQYF
j_call: TRBJ2-5; v_call: TRBV18; clone_size: NA; d_call: TRBD1; cdr3_nt: TGTGCCAGCTCAGGCCGGGACAGGGGTCGGGAGACCCAGTACTTC; cdr3_aa: CASSGRDRGRETQYF
j_call: TRBJ1-6; v_call: TRBV5-1; clone_size: NA; d_call: NA; cdr3_nt: TGCGCCAGCAGTTCCCTCTCCCCGGGTGGAGTTAATTCACCCCTCCACTTT; cdr3_aa: CASSSLSPGGVNSPLHF
j_call: TRBJ2-3; v_call: TRBV7-3; clone_size: NA; d_call: NA; cdr3_nt: TGTGCCAGCAGCTTAATGCCCACAGGGCGGTTCTATACGCAGTATTTT; cdr3_aa: CASSLMPTGRFYTQYF
j_call: TRBJ2-1; v_call: TRBV18; clone_size: NA; d_call: TRBD1; cdr3_nt: TGTGCCAGCTCACCCTCCTTAAAGACAGGGGGCAATGAGCAGTTCTTC; cdr3_aa: CASSPSLKTGGNEQFF
j_call: TRBJ2-2; v_call: TRBV5-1; clone_size: NA; d_call: NA; cdr3_nt: TGCGCCAGCGCAGTTAACAGCAACGTAGGGGAGCTGTTTTTT; cdr3_aa: CASAVNSNVGELFF
j_call: TRBJ1-2; v_call: TRBV28; clone_size: NA; d_call: NA; cdr3_nt: TGTGCCAGCAGTTTATCGGGCAGGGCGTGGGTTGGCTACACCTTC; cdr3_aa: CASSLSGRAWVGYTF
j_call: TRBJ1-4; v_call: TRBV4-1; clone_size: NA; d_call: NA; cdr3_nt: TGCGCCAGCAGCCAAACGCGGGGGTCGAGGGAAAAACTGTTTTTT; cdr3_aa: CASSQTRGSREKLFF
j_call: TRBJ2-7; v_call: TRBV11-2; clone_size: NA; d_call: NA; cdr3_nt: TGTGCCAGCAGCTTAGGGAGACAGCAGTACTTC; cdr3_aa: CASSLGRQQYF
j_call: TRBJ2-7; v_call: TRBV4-2; clone_size: NA; d_call: NA; cdr3_nt: TGTGCCAGCAGCGAGGATGGAGCGCTCGACGAGCAGTACTTC; cdr3_aa: CASSEDGALDEQYF
j_call: TRBJ1-2; v_call: TRBV11-2; clone_size: NA; d_call: NA; cdr3_nt: TGTGCCAGCAGCTCCTGGACAGACTATGGCTACACCTTC; cdr3_aa: CASSSWTDYGYTF
j_call: TRBJ2-7; v_call: TRBV28; clone_size: NA; d_call: NA; cdr3_nt: TGTGCCAGCAGGGGAGTAGGGTTAGCCTACGAGCAGTACTTC; cdr3_aa: CASRGVGLAYEQYF
j_call: TRBJ2-3; v_call: TRBV9; clone_size: NA; d_call: TRBD1; cdr3_nt: TGTGCCAGCAGCCGGGACAGGGCATATACGCAGTATTTT; cdr3_aa: CASSRDRAYTQYF
j_call: TRBJ2-5; v_call: TRBV29-1; clone_size: NA; d_call: NA; cdr3_nt: TGCAGCGGCCGGGACAACAGGGCGACCCAGTACTTC; cdr3_aa: CSGRDNRATQYF
j_call: TRBJ1-2; v_call: TRBV5-6; clone_size: few; d_call: TRBD1; cdr3_nt: TGTGCCAGCAGCAAGGACAGGAGTAACTATGGCTACACCTTC; cdr3_aa: CASSKDRSNYGYTF
j_call: TRBJ1-1; v_call: TRBV2; clone_size: few; d_call: NA; cdr3_nt: TGTGCCAGCACCGGGGAAGGGAATACTGAAGCTTTCTTT; cdr3_aa: CASTGEGNTEAFF
j_call: TRBJ2-7; v_call: TRBV6-1; clone_size: NA; d_call: NA; cdr3_nt: TGTGCCAGCAGTCCTCGGGGTACCTACGAGCAGTACTTC; cdr3_aa: CASSPRGTYEQYF
j_call: TRBJ2-7; v_call: TRBV13; clone_size: NA; d_call: TRBD1; cdr3_nt: TGTGCCAGCAGCTTAGGAGCGGGCAGGGGGCACGAGCAGTACTTC; cdr3_aa: CASSLGAGRGHEQYF
j_call: TRBJ2-3; v_call: TRBV6-1; clone_size: NA; d_call: TRBD2; cdr3_nt: TGTGCCAGCAGTGGATATTCCGGGACTAGCGGGAGTTATGGTACGCAGTATTTT; cdr3_aa: CASSGYSGTSGSYGTQYF
j_call: TRBJ1-1; v_call: TRBV25-1; clone_size: NA; d_call: NA; cdr3_nt: TGTGCCAGCAGTGAATACGGGGACACTGAAGCTTTCTTT; cdr3_aa: CASSEYGDTEAFF
j_call: TRBJ1-1; v_call: TRBV2; clone_size: NA; d_call: TRBD1; cdr3_nt: TGTGCCAGCAGTCCGCCTTCAGGGGGAACTGAAGCTTTCTTT; cdr3_aa: CASSPPSGGTEAFF
j_call: TRBJ1-1; v_call: TRBV27; clone_size: once; d_call: NA; cdr3_nt: TGTGCCAGCACCAACGACAGGTCCAGGAACACTGAAGCTTTCTTT; cdr3_aa: CASTNDRSRNTEAFF
j_call: TRBJ2-2; v_call: TRBV27; clone_size: NA; d_call: NA; cdr3_nt: TGTGCCAGCAGTTTGGGGCAAGAAACCGGGGAGCTGTTTTTT; cdr3_aa: CASSLGQETGELFF
j_call: TRBJ2-5; v_call: TRBV9; clone_size: once; d_call: TRBD2; cdr3_nt: TGTGCCAGCAGCGAATTAAGCGGGAGGGTCCAGTACTTC; cdr3_aa: CASSELSGRVQYF
j_call: TRBJ1-1; v_call: TRBV20-1; clone_size: NA; d_call: NA; cdr3_nt: TGCAGTGCTCCCCAGGGGCTTGAAGCTTTCTTT; cdr3_aa: CSAPQGLEAFF
j_call: TRBJ1-2; v_call: TRBV6-5; clone_size: few; d_call: NA; cdr3_nt: TGTGCCAGCAGTCCCGGGAAGAGAGGCTACACCTTC; cdr3_aa: CASSPGKRGYTF
j_call: TRBJ1-2; v_call: TRBV5-6; clone_size: NA; d_call: TRBD1; cdr3_nt: TGTGCCAGCAGCTTGGCCAGGGGGCCTGGCTACACCTTC; cdr3_aa: CASSLARGPGYTF
j_call: TRBJ2-7; v_call: TRBV4-1; clone_size: NA; d_call: NA; cdr3_nt: TGCGCCAGCAGCCTGCGGGACCGCTACGAGCAGTACTTC; cdr3_aa: CASSLRDRYEQYF
j_call: TRBJ1-5; v_call: TRBV28; clone_size: NA; d_call: NA; cdr3_nt: TGTGCCAGCAGTTTACAGGGTAAGCCCCAGCATTTT; cdr3_aa: CASSLQGKPQHF